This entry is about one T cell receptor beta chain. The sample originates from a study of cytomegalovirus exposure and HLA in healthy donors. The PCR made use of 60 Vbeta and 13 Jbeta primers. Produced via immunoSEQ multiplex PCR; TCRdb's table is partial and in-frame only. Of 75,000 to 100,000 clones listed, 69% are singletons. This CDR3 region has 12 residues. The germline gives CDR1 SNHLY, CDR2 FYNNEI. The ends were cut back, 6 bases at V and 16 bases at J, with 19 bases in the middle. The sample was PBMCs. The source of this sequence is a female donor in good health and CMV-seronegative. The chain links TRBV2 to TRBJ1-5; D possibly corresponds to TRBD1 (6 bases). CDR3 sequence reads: CASRTGGGLFHF. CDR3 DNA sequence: TGTGCCAGCAGGACCGGGGGGGGCCTCTTTCATTTT.